The next 21 T cell receptor beta chains were all read from a single sample in a study of shared T cell receptors in the human thymus. Clones were read by immunoSEQ multiplex PCR, and TCRdb kept only the in-frame ones, dropping some. The sample lists hundreds of thousands of clones, around 87% occurring once. Separately, the same data were catalogued under a study of human thymus T cells.

Sequenced material: thymocytes. The source is a boy in the first two years of life with a congenital heart defect.

V and J are TRBV5-1 and TRBJ1-2, with 9 bases lining up with TRBD1. V shed 4 bases, J shed 3 bases, and the junction held 7 bases outside the gene matches. The germline gives CDR1 SGHRS, CDR2 YFSETQ. This CDR3 region has 15 residues. The DNA of the CDR3 is TGCGCCAGCAGCGCTACAGGGGGCTTAGACTATGGCTACACCTTC. Its translation: CASSATGGLDYGYTF. Based on the CDR3 plus reference TRBV5-1 and TRBJ1-2, the full variable domain is KAGVTQTPRYLIKTRGQQVTLSCSPISGHRSVSWYQQTPGQGLQFLFEYFSETQRNKGNFPGRFSGRQFSNSRSEMNVSTLELGDSALYLCASSATGGLDYGYTFGSGTRLTVV.

This rearrangement joins TRBV28 to TRBJ2-5; 12 nucleotides align to TRBD2. The CDR3 is 15 amino acids. The V gene end was trimmed by 2 bases and the J gene end by 4 bases; junction bases not matched to a gene: 2. In germline, CDR1 is MDHEN, CDR2 SYDVKM. The CDR3 coding sequence is TGTGCCAGCAGTTTACTAGCGGGGGGGCCAGAGACCCAGTACTTC. Its translation: CASSLLAGGPETQYF.

This sequence joins TRBV28 and TRBJ2-7, with D uncertain. The V gene's germline CDR1 is MDHEN and CDR2 SYDVKM. The CDR3 length is 14 residues. Between the trimmed V and J ends, which lost 5 bases and 1 base, there was a span of 12 bases. The CDR3 sequence: CASSPSAESYEQYF. The CDR3 DNA is TGTGCCAGCAGTCCCTCCGCGGAATCCTACGAGCAGTACTTC.

This chain connects TRBV9 to TRBJ2-5; tentative D call: TRBD2 (5 bases). V lost 2 bases and J 2 bases, leaving 7 bases between the germline ends. In germline, CDR1 is SGDLS, CDR2 YYNGEE. The CDR3 is 13 residues long. CDR3 sequence: CASSVREQETQYF. CDR3 bases: TGTGCCAGCAGCGTTCGGGAACAAGAGACCCAGTACTTC.

The chain couples TRBV28 to TRBJ1-1; a possible D gene is TRBD1 (6 bases). Per germline, CDR1 MDHEN and CDR2 SYDVKM. The length of the CDR3 is 17 residues. V dropped 7 bases and J dropped 8 bases, with 29 bases sitting between them. The CDR3 is CASTFQIYRALDTEAFF. In DNA form, the CDR3 reads TGTGCCAGCACCTTTCAGATATACAGGGCCCTAGATACCGAAGCTTTCTTT.

The CDR3 bases are TGTGCCAGCTCACCGACTAGCGGTTCGAGCTCCTACGAGCAGTACTTC. It translates to CASSPTSGSSSYEQYF. This sequence joins TRBV18 and TRBJ2-7, with 9 bases lining up with TRBD2. The CDR3 sequence is 16 residues long. The germline V gene encodes CDR1 KGHSH and CDR2 LQKENI. Trimming at V came to 3 bases and at J to 0 bases, leaving 6 bases not matched to a gene.

This clone appeared a single time. This chain joins TRBV12-5 and TRBJ1-2; 9 positions match TRBD1. The germline CDR1 and CDR2 sequences are LGHNT and FRNRAP. CDR3 length: 12 amino acids. V trimming: 8 bases; J trimming: 7 bases; junction bases outside the gene matches: 5. The CDR3 DNA sequence: TGTGCTAGTCCGGGACAGGGAGCTGGCTACACCTTC. Its protein product is CASPGQGAGYTF.

This rearrangement joins TRBV29-1 to TRBJ1-2; D not certain. The germline V and J ends were trimmed by 4 bases and 2 bases, with 8 bases remaining between them. The CDR3 consists of 12 residues. In germline, CDR1 is SQVTM, CDR2 ANQGSEA. The CDR3 DNA follows: TGCAGCGTTGGGGAGGCGAACTATGGCTACACCTTC. Residues: CSVGEANYGYTF. Drawing the rest from reference TRBV29-1 and TRBJ1-2, the complete variable domain is SAVISQKPSRDICQRGTSLTIQCQVDSQVTMMFWYRQQPGQSLTLIATANQGSEATYESGFVIDKFPISRPNLTFSTLTVSNMSPEDSSIYLCSVGEANYGYTFGSGTRLTVV.

The sample holds one count of this clone. Other DNA sequences in this specimen translate into the identical CDR3. The rearrangement links TRBV4-3 to TRBJ2-7; D is ambiguous. V was trimmed by 1 base and J by 1 base, leaving 8 bases between them. Per germline, CDR1 LGHNA and CDR2 YSLEER. This CDR3 is built from 14 residues. The CDR3 loop reads CASSQGTSSYEQYF. CDR3 DNA: TGCGCCAGCAGCCAAGGTACCAGTTCCTACGAGCAGTACTTC.

This clone has a handful of counts. The CDR3 region has the DNA TGTGCCAGCAGCCAACCGAGGACAGTTTCTAACTATGGCTACACCTTC. Its translation: CASSQPRTVSNYGYTF. The rearrangement links TRBV7-2 to TRBJ1-2, with a tentative D call TRBD1 (6 bases). In germline, CDR1 is SGHTA, CDR2 FQGNSA. Trimming cost V 5 bases and J 0 bases, with 16 bases left between them. CDR3 length: 16 amino acids. Variable domain in full (rest from reference TRBV7-2 and TRBJ1-2): GAGVSQSPSNKVTEKGKDVELRCDPISGHTALYWYRQSLGQGLEFLIYFQGNSAPDKSGLPSDRFSAERTGGSVSTLTIQRTQQEDSAVYLCASSQPRTVSNYGYTFGSGTRLTVV.

This chain connects TRBV4-3 to TRBJ2-1, with 10 bases that match TRBD2. Trimming cost V 1 base and J 2 bases; bases outside gene matches: 8. This CDR3 region has 18 residues. CDR1 is LGHNA and CDR2 is YSLEER in the germline V gene. DNA of the CDR3: TGCGCCAGCAGCCAAGGACTAGCGGGCAAAACACCCTACAATGAGCAGTTCTTC. This gives the protein CASSQGLAGKTPYNEQFF.

The chain employs TRBV30 and TRBJ2-7, with D possibly being TRBD1 (6 bases). CDR1 is GTSNPN, CDR2 SVGIG, per germline (reference sequence). Trimming removed 0 bases at V and 6 bases at J, with 15 bases between. The CDR3 loop spans 14 amino acids. The CDR3 DNA reads TGTGCCTGGAGTGTATCTACAGGGTTCGCCGAGCAGTACTTC. It specifies CAWSVSTGFAEQYF.

V usage is TRBV5-6 and J usage is TRBJ2-5, with a weak D call TRBD2 (5 bases). The better agreement between TRBJ2-7 and the DNA end casts doubt on the J call. The CDR3 covers 18 residues. CDR1 is SGHDT, CDR2 YYEEEE, per germline. In DNA form, the CDR3 reads TGTGCCAGCAGCTTTGGCCCGCCCCCAGGAGGTTCTTACTACGAGCAGTACTTC. Translating it yields CASSFGPPPGGSYYEQYF.

The chain is built from TRBV4-1 and TRBJ2-1, with TRBD2 as a possible D gene (6 bases). This CDR3 has 16 residues. Germline V lookup: CDR1 MGHRA, CDR2 YSYEKL. V gave up 0 bases and J gave up 0 bases, with 9 bases separating them. CDR3 nucleotide sequence: TGCGCCAGCAGCCAAGAAAGGCGGGGCTCCTACAATGAGCAGTTCTTC. Encoded protein: CASSQERRGSYNEQFF.

The chain uses TRBV5-5 and TRBJ2-7; D not resolved. Trimming removed 1 base from V and 3 bases from J, with 11 bases in between. The length of the CDR3 is 14 residues. Germline V gene lookup returns CDR1 SGHKS and CDR2 YYEKEE (reference sequence). CDR3 protein: CASSLTPRRYEQYF. CDR3 in DNA: TGTGCCAGCAGCTTGACACCCAGGCGCTACGAGCAGTACTTC.

The chain is built from TRBV18 and TRBJ1-5; 8 bases match TRBD1. The germline CDR1 and CDR2 sequences are KGHSH and LQKENI. Unmatched junction bases numbered 12, after V lost 2 bases and J lost 0 bases. The CDR3 contains 19 residues. The CDR3 sequence is CASSPGQGDPLHSNQPQHF. CDR3 in DNA: TGTGCCAGCTCACCAGGACAGGGAGACCCCCTACATAGCAATCAGCCCCAGCATTTT.

The V call is TRBV7-3, the J call TRBJ2-1; D might be TRBD2 (5 bases). There are 13 residues in the CDR3. Germline loops: CDR1 SGHTA, CDR2 FQGTGA. V was shortened by 3 bases and J by 7 bases, with 10 bases between the two germline ends. The CDR3 nucleotides are TGTGCCAGCAGCTTGCCCAGAGGGAATGAGCAGTTCTTC. Residues: CASSLPRGNEQFF.

This clone was counted only a few times. This chain links TRBV28 with TRBJ2-7; TRBD1 matches 8 bases. Germline CDR1 MDHEN, CDR2 SYDVKM. The V and J ends lost 5 bases and 5 bases, in that order; junction bases with no gene match: 8. This CDR3 spans 14 amino acids. The DNA for the CDR3 is TGTGCCAGCAGTGCGGACAGGGCTAACCACGAGCAGTACTTC. This gives the protein CASSADRANHEQYF.

J is TRBJ1-5 and V is TRBV5-8; 8 bases are a match to TRBD1. Germline V gene sequence: CDR1 SGHTS, CDR2 YDEGEE. The CDR3 runs to 14 residues. The J segment lost 2 bases and the V segment lost 9 bases, leaving 7 bases of the junction unmatched. The CDR3 nucleotides are TGTGCCACCTCCGGACAGGGACGCAATCAGCCCCAGCATTTT. Residues: CATSGQGRNQPQHF.

This chain's CDR3 is CASSPGVPRWDTEAFF. The CDR3, as DNA: TGTGCCAGCAGTCCCGGGGTGCCAAGGTGGGACACTGAAGCTTTCTTT. The chain uses TRBV27 and TRBJ1-1; no reliable D call. Germline CDR1 and CDR2: MNHEY and SMNVEV (reference sequence). The CDR3 length is 16 residues. V lost 5 bases to trimming and J lost 3 bases, with 19 bases between them.

This clone was counted a single time. The J gene is TRBJ2-4, the V gene TRBV14, with a tentative D call TRBD1 (5 bases). CDR1 and CDR2 from the germline V gene are SGHDN and FVKESK. Trimming cost V 3 bases and J 0 bases, with 9 bases left between them. CDR3 length: 15 residues. The CDR3 loop is CASSHSGLAKNIQYF. The CDR3, as DNA: TGTGCCAGCAGCCACTCAGGGCTAGCCAAAAACATTCAGTACTTC.